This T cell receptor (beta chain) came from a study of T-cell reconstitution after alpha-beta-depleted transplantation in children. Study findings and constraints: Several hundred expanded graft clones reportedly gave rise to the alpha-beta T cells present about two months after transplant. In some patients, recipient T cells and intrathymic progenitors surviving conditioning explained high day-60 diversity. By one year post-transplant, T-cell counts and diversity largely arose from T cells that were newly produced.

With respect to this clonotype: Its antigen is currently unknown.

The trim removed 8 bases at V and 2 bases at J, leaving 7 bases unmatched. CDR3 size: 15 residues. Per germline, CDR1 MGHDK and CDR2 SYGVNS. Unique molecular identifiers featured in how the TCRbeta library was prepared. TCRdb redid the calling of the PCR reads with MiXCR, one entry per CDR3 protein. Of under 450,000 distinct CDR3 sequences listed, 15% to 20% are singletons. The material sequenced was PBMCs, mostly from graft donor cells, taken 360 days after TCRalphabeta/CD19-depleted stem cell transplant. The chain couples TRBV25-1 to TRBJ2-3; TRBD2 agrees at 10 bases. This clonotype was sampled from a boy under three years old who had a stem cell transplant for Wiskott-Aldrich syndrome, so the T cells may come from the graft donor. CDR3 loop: CASGIAGGFTDTQYF. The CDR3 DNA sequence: TGTGCCAGCGGGATAGCGGGAGGCTTCACAGATACGCAGTATTTT. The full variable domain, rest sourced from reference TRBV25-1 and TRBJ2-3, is EADIYQTPRYLVIGTGKKITLECSQTMGHDKMYWYQQDPGMELHLIHYSYGVNSTEKGDLSSESTVSRIRTEHFPLTLESARPSHTSQYLCASGIAGGFTDTQYFGPGTRLTVL.